This TCR beta chain was identified during a study of shared clonotypes between healthy human individuals. General study points: Sharing across four donors was highest in naive CD4 (around 5%) and lowest in memory CD8 (around 0.4%).

Clones were read by immunoSEQ multiplex PCR, and TCRdb kept only the in-frame ones, dropping some. Of over a million clones listed, about 75% are singletons. V lost 0 bases and J lost 7; bases outside the gene matches: 5. CDR3 length: 14 residues. The germline V gene has CDR1 MNHEY and CDR2 SMNVEV (reference sequence). On this clone itself: The antigen is undetermined.

The chain links TRBV27 to TRBJ2-7; 8 nucleotides match TRBD2. This receptor was obtained from a man in his late teens or twenties in good health. The sample comprised memory CD4+ T cells sorted from blood. Subset meaning: CD45RA-negative fraction. For the CDR3, the DNA is TGTGCCAGCAGTTTATCCGGACTAGCAAAGGAGCAGTACTTC. Protein sequence: CASSLSGLAKEQYF.